The clone carrying this T cell receptor (beta chain) showed up many times. This entry comes from a study of T cells in Graves' hyperthyroidism and ophthalmopathy. Amplification yielded TCR beta CDR3 regions, with RNA transcripts as the source. An initial round of RT-PCR targeting the TCR CDR3 relied on the HTBI primer set. One entry per CDR3 protein results from TCRdb running MiXCR on the multiplex PCR reads. The sample gives a few hundred thousand distinct CDR3 sequences, about 15% of which show up once; approximately 30% is in the top ten. The CDR3 contains 16 residues. Germline V CDR1 and CDR2: LGHDT, YNNKEL (reference sequence). V was pared by 0 bases and J by 7 bases, with 15 bases between.

The clonotype originates from a woman in her twenties or thirties with Graves' hyperthyroidism. The chain employs TRBV3-1 and TRBJ2-2; either TRBD1 or TRBD2 may fit D (5 bases each). Sequencing was done on a sample of blood. This chain's CDR3 is CASSQEQSWGIGELFF. CDR3 nucleotides: TGTGCCAGCAGCCAAGAGCAGTCATGGGGGATCGGGGAGCTGTTTTTT.